Below, 31 T cell receptor beta chains from the same sample are listed, as sequenced in a study of early T cells in non-severe SARS-CoV-2 infection (dated by TCRdb to the early 2020s). The library was prepared using 5' RACE. TCRdb names NextSeq 500 as the instrument used. The public reads were reprocessed in TCRdb via fastp at Q25 and MiXCR, keeping in-frame beta chains. Under each unique CDR3 protein, matching rows form one entry showing the most common genes and DNA. Counted in this sample were 100,000 or so distinct CDR3 sequences; roughly 17% of them appeared once. 4.5% to 6.5% of the sample is taken by the ten largest. The sample consisted of whole blood, taken at baseline. The receptors originated from an adult who was a healthcare worker with PCR-confirmed SARS-CoV-2 infection or an uninfected control (not recorded which).

This clonotype was found many times. V usage is TRBV7-2 and J usage is TRBJ2-6; possibly TRBD2 for D (6 bases). Germline CDR1 and CDR2: SGHTA and FQGNSA. This CDR3 has 15 amino acids. Trimming stripped 2 bases from V and 1 base from J, with 6 bases between. The CDR3 DNA follows: TGTGCCAGCAGCTTACGGGGGTCTGGGGCCAACGTCCTGACTTTC. This translates into CASSLRGSGANVLTF.

The chain links TRBV6-1 to TRBJ2-7; TRBD2 is a possible D gene (6 bases). The V and J ends lost 2 bases and 2 bases respectively, with 7 bases between them. Germline CDR1 and CDR2: MNHNS and SASEGT. The CDR3 is 13 residues long. The CDR3 is CASSERGTYEQYF. The CDR3 nucleotides are TGTGCCAGCAGTGAACGGGGGACCTACGAGCAGTACTTC.

V gene TRBV6-6 combines with J gene TRBJ1-1; D is undetermined. Trimming stripped 0 bases from V and 11 bases from J, with 13 bases between. The germline CDR1 and CDR2 sequences are MNHNY and SVGAGI (reference sequence). The CDR3 contains 13 residues. CDR3 amino acids: CASSYSRLLDAFF. The CDR3, as DNA: TGTGCCAGCAGTTACTCGAGGCTGTTGGACGCTTTCTTT.

This clonotype has a handful of counts. The V call is TRBV7-6, the J call TRBJ2-2; TRBD1 matches 7 bases. Germline V lookup: CDR1 SGHVS, CDR2 FNYEAQ. The CDR3 consists of 18 residues. Trimming took 5 bases from V and 0 from J; bases not matched to a gene: 12. The DNA for the CDR3 is TGTGCCAGCAGCCGAGCCCACCGACAGGGAACGAACACCGGGGAGCTGTTTTTT. It specifies CASSRAHRQGTNTGELFF.

The gene calls are TRBV12-3 or TRBV12-4 and TRBJ1-1, with D maybe TRBD1 (5 bases). The CDR3 covers 14 residues. V was pared by 4 bases and J by 2 bases, with 11 bases between. The CDR3 nucleotides read TGTGCCAGCAGTTCGCAGGGAGGTAACACTGAAGCTTTCTTT. Its protein is CASSSQGGNTEAFF.

This clonotype has just a few counts. The chain uses TRBV20-1 and TRBJ1-1; no definite D call. From germline, CDR1 is DFQATT and CDR2 SNEGSKA (reference sequence). The CDR3 extends over 14 amino acids. V lost 0 bases and J lost 2, with 10 bases in between. The CDR3 here is CSARDGSSNTEAFF. The DNA of the CDR3 is TGCAGTGCTAGAGATGGCAGTTCTAACACTGAAGCTTTCTTT.

This clonotype turned up a few times. The chain joins TRBV27 to TRBJ2-7; TRBD1 is a possible D gene (6 bases). Germline V lookup: CDR1 MNHEY, CDR2 SMNVEV (reference sequence). The CDR3 contains 14 residues. V lost 3 bases to trimming and J lost 5 bases, with 14 bases between them. CDR3 sequence reads: CASSLGHAWDEQYF. CDR3 nucleotide sequence: TGTGCCAGCAGTTTGGGACACGCGTGGGACGAGCAGTACTTC.

This clonotype showed up many times. The rearrangement uses TRBV27 and TRBJ2-7, with D maybe TRBD1 (6 bases). This CDR3 has 14 amino acids. The germline gives CDR1 MNHEY, CDR2 SMNVEV (reference sequence). The germline V and J ends were trimmed by 2 bases and 2 bases, with 10 bases remaining between them. CDR3 bases: TGTGCCAGCAGTTTAGACAGGAATACCTACGAGCAGTACTTC. Translation gives CASSLDRNTYEQYF.

This clonotype was seen more than once but under ten times. The chain joins TRBV7-9 to TRBJ2-5, with no clear D. In germline, CDR1 is SEHNR, CDR2 FQNEAQ (reference sequence). The V end was cut by 6 bases, the J end by 5 bases, with 13 bases between. The CDR3 loop spans 13 amino acids. This CDR3 is CASSPTAPETQYF. CDR3 in DNA: TGTGCCAGCAGTCCGACGGCCCCGGAGACCCAGTACTTC.

CDR3: CSADLAGVFYEQYF. CDR3 nucleotides: TGCAGTGCTGATTTAGCGGGAGTATTCTACGAGCAGTACTTC. V usage is TRBV20-1 and J usage is TRBJ2-7, with 9 bases fitting TRBD2. CDR3 size: 14 residues. Germline CDR1 and CDR2: DFQATT and SNEGSKA (reference sequence). Trimming at V came to 5 bases and at J to 3 bases, leaving 8 bases not matched to a gene.

The chain uses TRBV12-3 or TRBV12-4 and TRBJ2-2; 7 nucleotides line up with TRBD1. The CDR3 is made up of 14 amino acids. Trimming cost V 6 bases and J 4 bases; bases outside gene matches: 5. CDR3 sequence (DNA): TGTGCCAGCAGCCCGGGACAGCTCACCGGGGAGCTGTTTTTT. This sequence encodes CASSPGQLTGELFF.

The chain links TRBV18 to TRBJ2-1; 7 positions agree with TRBD2. J lost 7 bases, V lost 3 bases, and 6 bases had no gene match. The length of the CDR3 is 14 residues. Germline V CDR1 and CDR2: KGHSH, LQKENI. CDR3 amino acids: CASSPFGSGNEQFF. DNA for the CDR3: TGTGCCAGCTCACCGTTTGGTAGCGGGAATGAGCAGTTCTTC.

This clonotype was counted only a few times. The chain combines TRBV5-1 with TRBJ2-6; D gene uncertain. With 0 bases removed from V and 0 bases from J, the gap between germline ends came to 10 bases. This CDR3 contains 17 residues. Germline assignment: CDR1 SGHRS and CDR2 YFSETQ. The CDR3 spells CASSLGVQSSGANVLTF. CDR3 nucleotide sequence: TGCGCCAGCAGCTTGGGCGTACAGAGCTCTGGGGCCAACGTCCTGACTTTC.

The sample holds a few counts of this clonotype. The genes are TRBV2 and TRBJ2-2; D not resolved. V was trimmed by 4 bases and J by 6 bases, leaving 6 bases between them. There are 12 residues in the CDR3. CDR1 is SNHLY, CDR2 FYNNEI, per germline. CDR3 nucleotides: TGTGCCAGCAGTGTGGAGCCCGGGGAGCTGTTTTTT. The encoded protein is CASSVEPGELFF. Full variable domain (missing parts from reference TRBV2 and TRBJ2-2): EPEVTQTPSHQVTQMGQEVILRCVPISNHLYFYWYRQILGQKVEFLVSFYNNEISEKSEIFDDQFSVERPDGSNFTLKIRSTKLEDSAMYFCASSVEPGELFFGEGSRLTVL.

This clonotype showed up many times. The chain carries TRBV5-1 and TRBJ2-7, with no clear D. The CDR3 totals 13 residues. Germline V gives CDR1 SGHRS, CDR2 YFSETQ. The ends were cut back, 3 bases at V and 1 base at J, with 8 bases in the middle. The CDR3 region is CASSSDGSYEQYF. In nucleotides, the CDR3 is TGCGCCAGCAGCTCGGACGGGTCCTACGAGCAGTACTTC.

This clonotype came up a few times. In DNA form, the CDR3 reads TGTGCCAGCTCACCGATCGCTCGGAATGAGCAGTTCTTC. Translation gives CASSPIARNEQFF. The J gene is TRBJ2-1, the V gene TRBV18; no definite D call. This CDR3 comprises 13 residues. From germline, CDR1 is KGHSH and CDR2 LQKENI. Trimming took off 3 bases at V and 7 bases at J, with 10 bases between the two ends.

V gene TRBV30 combines with J gene TRBJ2-5; D is ambiguous. The CDR3 runs 11 residues. CDR1 and CDR2 from the germline V gene are GTSNPN and SVGIG (reference sequence). V gave up 8 bases and J gave up 5 bases, with 12 bases separating them. CDR3: CAGWKAETQYF. Written as DNA, the CDR3 is TGTGCCGGTTGGAAGGCGGAGACCCAGTACTTC.

The chain uses TRBV13 and TRBJ2-5; a weak D match, TRBD2 (6 bases). Germline CDR1 PRHDT, CDR2 FYEKMQ (reference sequence). V lost 3 bases, J lost 5 bases, and 10 bases lay in between. The CDR3 is made up of 13 amino acids. The CDR3, as DNA: TGTGCCAGCAGCTTTGGGGGGTACGAGACCCAGTACTTC. It specifies CASSFGGYETQYF.

V is TRBV5-4 and J is TRBJ2-1, with D unresolved. V dropped 0 bases and J dropped 4 bases, with 11 bases sitting between them. CDR3 length: 15 amino acids. Germline V gene data show CDR1 as SGHNT and CDR2 as YYREEE (reference sequence). CDR3 in amino acids: CASSLDVGHYNEQFF. The CDR3 DNA sequence: TGTGCCAGCAGCTTGGACGTAGGGCATTACAATGAGCAGTTCTTC.

The gene calls are TRBV11-2 and TRBJ2-7, with 8 bases that match TRBD2. Germline V CDR1 and CDR2: SGHAT, FQNNGV. CDR3 length: 18 amino acids. V lost 4 bases to trimming and J lost 4 bases; unmatched junction nucleotides: 18. The CDR3 coding sequence is TGTGCCAGCAGCTATAGGCGCGGAGCGGGAGAGTGGACTTACGAGCAGTACTTC. Its translation: CASSYRRGAGEWTYEQYF.

This clonotype came up a few times. The chain recombines TRBV6-1 with TRBJ2-2; 7 bases match TRBD1. The germline CDR1 and CDR2 sequences are MNHNS and SASEGT. V was clipped by 6 bases and J by 4 bases; unmatched bases: 11. The CDR3 has 16 amino acids. The CDR3 region has the DNA TGTGCCAGCAGACAGGGGATGACAGACCCCACCGGGGAGCTGTTTTTT. Its translation is CASRQGMTDPTGELFF.

The CDR3 sequence: CASSLQTSEPKEQYF. The DNA for the CDR3 is TGTGCCAGCAGCTTACAGACTAGCGAGCCGAAGGAGCAGTACTTC. This rearrangement joins TRBV7-2 to TRBJ2-7; TRBD2 matches 8 bases. J was trimmed by 7 bases and V by 2 bases; bases with no gene match: 10. CDR1 is SGHTA and CDR2 is FQGNSA in the germline V gene. The CDR3 spans 15 residues. Using reference TRBV7-2 and TRBJ2-7 for the parts outside the CDR3, the full variable domain is GAGVSQSPSNKVTEKGKDVELRCDPISGHTALYWYRQSLGQGLEFLIYFQGNSAPDKSGLPSDRFSAERTGGSVSTLTIQRTQQEDSAVYLCASSLQTSEPKEQYFGPGTRLTVT.

The table lists this clonotype with a few counts. The chain recombines TRBV20-1 with TRBJ2-1; 9 nucleotides line up with TRBD2. This CDR3 region has 14 residues. J gave up 3 bases and V 6 bases, and 6 bases lay outside the gene matches. Looked up from germline, CDR1 is DFQATT and CDR2 is SNEGSKA (reference sequence). This CDR3 reads CSAMKREVYNEQFF. CDR3 bases: TGCAGTGCCATGAAGCGGGAGGTCTACAATGAGCAGTTCTTC.

This clonotype was observed many times. The CDR3 region has the DNA TGTGCCTCCCAAAGGGCAGGGATCGATGAGCAGTTCTTC. Amino acids: CASQRAGIDEQFF. The chain recombines TRBV6-2 or TRBV6-3 with TRBJ2-1, with D perhaps TRBD1 (5 bases). Deletions cut 11 bases from V and 8 bases from J, with 19 bases between. The germline V gene encodes CDR1 MNHEY and CDR2 SVGEGT. The CDR3 consists of 13 residues.

The chain is built from TRBV27 and TRBJ2-7; D gene unclear. The CDR3 runs to 10 residues. V dropped 8 bases and J dropped 7 bases, with 9 bases sitting between them. Per germline, CDR1 MNHEY and CDR2 SMNVEV (reference sequence). The CDR3 DNA sequence: TGTGCCAGCCCATCCTGTGAGCAGTACTTC. It yields the protein CASPSCEQYF.

The V and J genes are TRBV7-9 and TRBJ2-1; 9 bases line up with TRBD2. Germline V CDR1 and CDR2: SEHNR, FQNEAQ (reference sequence). The CDR3 spans 18 residues. V gave up 2 bases and J gave up 6 bases; unmatched junction bases: 14. CDR3 protein: CASSLPPRLAGSINEQFF. The CDR3 DNA is TGTGCCAGCAGCTTACCCCCTCGTCTAGCGGGAAGTATCAATGAGCAGTTCTTC.

The chain recombines TRBV7-2 with TRBJ2-5, with 9 bases identical to TRBD1. The length of the CDR3 is 14 residues. Germline CDR1 and CDR2: SGHTA and FQGNSA. Trimming removed 5 bases from V and 5 bases from J; junction bases left unmatched: 6. The DNA for the CDR3 is TGTGCCAGCAGCCCACAGGGGGCTGGGGAGACCCAGTACTTC. Protein sequence: CASSPQGAGETQYF.

The V call is TRBV5-1, the J call TRBJ2-7; D is ambiguous. With 2 bases removed from V and 3 bases from J, the gap between germline ends came to 12 bases. The germline CDR1 and CDR2 sequences are SGHRS and YFSETQ. The CDR3 sequence is 14 residues long. The CDR3 sequence: CASSFSDGNYEQYF. The CDR3 nucleotides are TGCGCCAGCAGCTTTTCAGATGGGAACTACGAGCAGTACTTC.

This chain links TRBV5-6 with TRBJ2-7; 8 nucleotides line up with TRBD2. The J segment lost 4 bases and the V segment lost 3 bases, leaving 6 bases of the junction unmatched. Germline lookup yields CDR1 SGHDT and CDR2 YYEEEE. The CDR3 sequence is 14 residues long. The CDR3 bases are TGTGCCAGCAGCTCTGGGACTAGTAATTACGAGCAGTACTTC. As protein: CASSSGTSNYEQYF.

In this sample, this clonotype turned up a few times. This chain links TRBV29-1 with TRBJ1-5, with unresolved D. V shed 4 bases and J shed 6 bases, with 13 bases lying between them. Germline V gene sequence: CDR1 SQVTM, CDR2 ANQGSEA. The length of the CDR3 is 13 residues. Written as DNA, the CDR3 is TGCAGCGTTGGCGTGAGTAGCGGTCAGCCCCAGCATTTT. Translating gives CSVGVSSGQPQHF.

V gene TRBV5-5 combines with J gene TRBJ2-1; D possibly corresponds to TRBD1 (6 bases). From germline, CDR1 is SGHKS and CDR2 YYEKEE (reference sequence). CDR3 length: 16 residues. V shed 4 bases and J shed 5 bases, with 19 bases lying between them. The CDR3 protein is CASSASQGFGHNEQFF. The CDR3 DNA sequence: TGTGCCAGCAGCGCTTCACAGGGTTTCGGACACAATGAGCAGTTCTTC. The whole variable domain, remainder taken from reference TRBV5-5 and TRBJ2-1, is DAGVTQSPTHLIKTRGQQVTLRCSPISGHKSVSWYQQVLGQGPQFIFQYYEKEERGRGNFPDRFSARQFPNYSSELNVNALLLGDSALYLCASSASQGFGHNEQFFGPGTRLTVL.